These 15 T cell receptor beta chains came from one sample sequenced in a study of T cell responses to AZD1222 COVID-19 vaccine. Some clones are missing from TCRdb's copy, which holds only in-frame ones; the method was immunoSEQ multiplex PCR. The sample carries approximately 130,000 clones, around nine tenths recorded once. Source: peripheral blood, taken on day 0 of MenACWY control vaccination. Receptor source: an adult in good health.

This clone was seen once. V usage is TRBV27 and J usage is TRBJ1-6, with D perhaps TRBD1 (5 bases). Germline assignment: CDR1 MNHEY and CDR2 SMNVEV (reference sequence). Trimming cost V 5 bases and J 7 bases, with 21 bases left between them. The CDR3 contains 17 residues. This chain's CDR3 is CASSPRAEGRRNSPLHF. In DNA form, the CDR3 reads TGTGCCAGCAGTCCCCGAGCTGAGGGGAGAAGGAATTCACCCCTCCACTTT.

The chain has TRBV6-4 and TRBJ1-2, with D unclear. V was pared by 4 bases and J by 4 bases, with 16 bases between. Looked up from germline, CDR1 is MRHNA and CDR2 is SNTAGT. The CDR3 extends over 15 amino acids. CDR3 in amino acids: CASSASALTSYGYTF. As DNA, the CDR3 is TGTGCCAGCAGTGCGAGTGCCCTAACTAGCTATGGCTACACCTTC.

The CDR3 spells CASSPRTSGPYEQYF. The CDR3 DNA is TGTGCCAGCAGCCCCCGGACTAGCGGACCCTACGAGCAGTACTTC. The chain joins TRBV5-4 to TRBJ2-7, with TRBD2 matching 10 bases. This CDR3 region has 15 residues. The V gene end was trimmed by 4 bases and the J gene end by 2 bases; junction bases not matched to a gene: 6. Looked up from germline, CDR1 is SGHNT and CDR2 is YYREEE (reference sequence).

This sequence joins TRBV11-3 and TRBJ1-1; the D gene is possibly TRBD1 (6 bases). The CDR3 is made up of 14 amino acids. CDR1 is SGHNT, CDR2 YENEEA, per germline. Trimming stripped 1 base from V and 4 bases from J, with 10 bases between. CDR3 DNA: TGTGCCAGCAGCTTAGGCAGGGGCGGCACTGAAGCTTTCTTT. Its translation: CASSLGRGGTEAFF.

Written as DNA, the CDR3 is TGTGCCAGCAGTTTAAGCCAGTTGAACACTGAAGCTTTCTTT. This sequence encodes CASSLSQLNTEAFF. The chain links TRBV27 to TRBJ1-1, with D hard to call. Germline CDR1 is MNHEY and CDR2 is SMNVEV (reference sequence). V gave up 2 bases and J gave up 0 bases, with 7 bases separating them. The length of the CDR3 is 14 residues.

The CDR3 loop reads CASSARTGPPTEQYF. The CDR3 DNA follows: TGCGCCAGCAGCGCGAGGACAGGCCCTCCTACGGAGCAGTACTTC. This rearrangement joins TRBV5-1 to TRBJ2-7; 7 nucleotides match TRBD1. The germline gives CDR1 SGHRS, CDR2 YFSETQ. CDR3 length: 15 residues. V dropped 4 bases and J dropped 7; count of bases not matched to a gene: 14.

CDR3 residues: CAWSVPDWREDNNEQFF. DNA of the CDR3: TGTGCCTGGAGTGTCCCTGATTGGCGGGAGGACAACAATGAGCAGTTCTTC. V usage is TRBV30 and J usage is TRBJ2-1; 8 bases are shared with TRBD2. Germline V CDR1 and CDR2: GTSNPN, SVGIG (reference sequence). This CDR3 comprises 17 residues. The junction had 12 bases not matched to a gene; V was cut back by 0 bases and J by 5 bases.

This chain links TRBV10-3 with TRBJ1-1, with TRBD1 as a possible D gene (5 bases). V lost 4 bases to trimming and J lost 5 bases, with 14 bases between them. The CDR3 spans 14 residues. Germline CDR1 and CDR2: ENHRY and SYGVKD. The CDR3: CAISGHSRGTEAFF. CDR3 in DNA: TGTGCCATCAGTGGTCACTCCCGGGGGACTGAAGCTTTCTTT.

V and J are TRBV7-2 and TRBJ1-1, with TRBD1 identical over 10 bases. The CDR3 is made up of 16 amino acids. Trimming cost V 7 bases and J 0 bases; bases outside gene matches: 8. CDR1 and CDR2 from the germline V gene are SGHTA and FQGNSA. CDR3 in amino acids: CASTPTGGRMNTEAFF. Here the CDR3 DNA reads TGTGCCAGCACCCCGACAGGGGGCCGAATGAACACTGAAGCTTTCTTT. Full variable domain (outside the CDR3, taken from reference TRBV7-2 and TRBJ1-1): GAGVSQSPSNKVTEKGKDVELRCDPISGHTALYWYRQSLGQGLEFLIYFQGNSAPDKSGLPSDRFSAERTGGSVSTLTIQRTQQEDSAVYLCASTPTGGRMNTEAFFGQGTRLTVV.

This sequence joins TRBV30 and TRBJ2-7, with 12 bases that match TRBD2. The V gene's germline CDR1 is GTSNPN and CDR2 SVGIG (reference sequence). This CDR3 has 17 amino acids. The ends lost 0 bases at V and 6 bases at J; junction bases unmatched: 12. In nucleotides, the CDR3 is TGTGCCTGGAGTGTACCCCACGGAACTAGCGGGAGGATCGAGCAGTACTTC. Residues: CAWSVPHGTSGRIEQYF.

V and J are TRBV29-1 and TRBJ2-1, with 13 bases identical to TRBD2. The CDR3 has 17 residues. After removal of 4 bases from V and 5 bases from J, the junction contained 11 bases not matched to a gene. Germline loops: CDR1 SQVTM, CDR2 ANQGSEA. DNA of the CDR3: TGCAGCGTTGTAGGACTAGCGGGAGCAAGGGTCGACAATGAGCAGTTCTTC. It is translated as CSVVGLAGARVDNEQFF.

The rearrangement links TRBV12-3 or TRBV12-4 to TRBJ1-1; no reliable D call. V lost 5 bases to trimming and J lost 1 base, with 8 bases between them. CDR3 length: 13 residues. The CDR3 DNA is TGTGCCAGCAGTCGTGCCCCGAACACTGAAGCTTTCTTT. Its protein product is CASSRAPNTEAFF.

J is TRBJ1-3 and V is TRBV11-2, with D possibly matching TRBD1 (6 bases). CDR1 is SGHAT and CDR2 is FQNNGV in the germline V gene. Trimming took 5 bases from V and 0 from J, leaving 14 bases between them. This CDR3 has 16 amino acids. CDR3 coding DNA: TGTGCCAGCAGCGGGAGCGGGGGCTACTCTGGAAACACCATATATTTT. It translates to CASSGSGGYSGNTIYF.

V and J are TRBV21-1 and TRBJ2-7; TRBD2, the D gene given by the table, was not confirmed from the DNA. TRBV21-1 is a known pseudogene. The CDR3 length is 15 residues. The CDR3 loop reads CASTRSANFSYEQYF. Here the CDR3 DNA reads TGTGCCAGCACCCGTAGCGCCAATTTCTCCTACGAGCAGTACTTC.

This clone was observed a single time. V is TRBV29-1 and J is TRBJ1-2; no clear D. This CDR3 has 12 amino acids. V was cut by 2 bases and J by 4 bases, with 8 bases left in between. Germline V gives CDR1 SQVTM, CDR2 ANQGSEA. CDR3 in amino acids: CSVESRTYGYTF. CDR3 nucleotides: TGCAGCGTTGAATCGAGAACCTATGGCTACACCTTC.